The 25 T cell receptor beta chains presented below share a single source sample, sequenced in a study of CD8 T cells in ankylosing spondylitis. Overall study findings and caveats: A motif of 7 to 9 highly homologous TCR beta variants was seen as apparently characteristic of ankylosing spondylitis blood.

TCRdb redid the calling of the 5' RACE reads with MiXCR, one entry per CDR3 protein. The sample records hundreds of thousands of distinct CDR3 sequences, about 17% being singletons. Their antigens remain unidentified. The sample comprised blood, either unsorted or a sorted T cell fraction (not recorded which). The receptor source for this set is a male donor with ankylosing spondylitis.

This clonotype was detected many times. The V gene is TRBV11-1, the J gene TRBJ1-1; maybe TRBD1 (5 bases). Between the trimmed V and J ends, which lost 1 base and 5 bases, there was a span of 8 bases. Germline V gene lookup returns CDR1 SGHAT and CDR2 FQDESV (reference sequence). The CDR3 extends over 13 amino acids. The CDR3 region has the DNA TGTGCCAGCAGCTTAGGGGGCACGACTGAAGCTTTCTTT. Translation gives CASSLGGTTEAFF.

The V and J genes are TRBV29-1 and TRBJ2-3; 10 bases map to TRBD1. Germline V CDR1 and CDR2: SQVTM, ANQGSEA. The CDR3 runs 14 residues. Losses at the gene ends were 6 bases for V and 5 bases for J; bases not matched to a gene: 8. This chain's CDR3 is CSVEGQGFVDTQYF. The CDR3, as DNA: TGCAGCGTAGAGGGACAGGGGTTCGTAGATACGCAGTATTTT.

Only a few counts were recorded for this clonotype. The rearrangement uses TRBV15 and TRBJ2-5, with 7 bases fitting TRBD2. CDR1 and CDR2 (germline): LNHNV, YYDKDF (reference sequence). The CDR3 consists of 16 residues. V shed 5 bases and J 0 bases; nucleotides not matched to a gene: 9. This CDR3 is CATSDGLAEYQETQYF. The CDR3 region has the DNA TGTGCCACCAGCGACGGTCTAGCGGAGTACCAAGAGACCCAGTACTTC. Using reference TRBV15 and TRBJ2-5 for the parts outside the CDR3, the full variable domain is DAMVIQNPRYQVTQFGKPVTLSCSQTLNHNVMYWYQQKSSQAPKLLFHYYDKDFNNEADTPDNFQSRRPNTSFCFLDIRSPGLGDTAMYLCATSDGLAEYQETQYFGPGTRLLVL.

V usage is TRBV19 and J usage is TRBJ2-1; 11 positions match TRBD2. CDR1 LNHDA and CDR2 SQIVND come from the germline V gene (reference sequence). J gave up 4 bases and V 6 bases, and 2 bases lay outside the gene matches. This CDR3 is 14 amino acids long. CDR3 in amino acids: CASRGLADYNEQFF. The CDR3 coding sequence is TGTGCCAGTAGGGGACTAGCGGATTACAATGAGCAGTTCTTC.

J is TRBJ1-1 and V is TRBV11-1, with a possible D match to TRBD1 (6 bases). The CDR3 consists of 14 residues. Trimming removed 3 bases at V and 5 bases at J, with 13 bases between. Germline CDR1 SGHAT, CDR2 FQDESV (reference sequence). The CDR3 DNA is TGTGCCAGCAGCTTTCAGGGGACGGGGACTGAAGCTTTCTTT. Translating gives CASSFQGTGTEAFF.

The rearrangement joins TRBV5-1 to TRBJ2-7, with a weak D call TRBD1 (6 bases). This CDR3 is 15 amino acids long. Germline lookup yields CDR1 SGHRS and CDR2 YFSETQ. V was pared by 4 bases and J by 1 base, with 15 bases between. CDR3 sequence reads: CASSPAPGQSYEQYF. The CDR3 nucleotides are TGCGCCAGCAGCCCAGCCCCTGGACAGTCCTACGAGCAGTACTTC.

The chain uses TRBV20-1 and TRBJ1-1; D is ambiguous. Trimming stripped 0 bases from V and 3 bases from J, with 17 bases between. The V gene's germline CDR1 is DFQATT and CDR2 SNEGSKA (reference sequence). This CDR3 is 16 amino acids long. The CDR3, as DNA: TGCAGTGCTAGAGATCAGCGCTCCGTTTGGGACACTGAAGCTTTCTTT. Encoded protein: CSARDQRSVWDTEAFF.

The V call is TRBV6-5, the J call TRBJ2-3; weak D call: TRBD1 (5 bases). The V gene's germline CDR1 is MNHEY and CDR2 SVGAGI. The CDR3 has 17 residues. V lost 1 base to trimming and J lost 2 bases, with 16 bases between them. The CDR3 is CASSYFQGVFSTDTQYF. The CDR3 DNA reads as TGTGCCAGCAGTTACTTTCAAGGGGTTTTTTCCACAGATACGCAGTATTTT.

V and J are TRBV5-1 and TRBJ2-7; D perhaps matches TRBD2 (6 bases). The CDR3 spans 10 residues. V gave up 7 bases and J gave up 10 bases, with 12 bases separating them. Germline lookup yields CDR1 SGHRS and CDR2 YFSETQ. The CDR3, as DNA: TGCGCCAGCCGGTGGGGACTCCAGTACTTC. Encoded protein: CASRWGLQYF.

This clonotype was observed at least ten times. The chain employs TRBV11-2 and TRBJ2-1; no definite D call. V lost 1 base, J lost 5 bases, and 6 bases lay in between. This CDR3 has 13 amino acids. Germline V gene sequence: CDR1 SGHAT, CDR2 FQNNGV. The CDR3, as DNA: TGTGCCAGCAGCTTAGGGCCCGACAATGAGCAGTTCTTC. This codes for CASSLGPDNEQFF.

As DNA, the CDR3 is TGTGCCAGTACCCCTTCGAAGGGGGCGAGGAATGAGCAGTTCTTC. Translated: CASTPSKGARNEQFF. The rearrangement links TRBV19 to TRBJ2-1, with TRBD1 identical over 7 bases. V shed 7 bases and J 7 bases; nucleotides not matched to a gene: 13. In germline, CDR1 is LNHDA, CDR2 SQIVND (reference sequence). There are 15 residues in the CDR3. Combining the CDR3 with reference TRBV19 and TRBJ2-1 gives the whole variable domain DGGITQSPKYLFRKEGQNVTLSCEQNLNHDAMYWYRQDPGQGLRLIYYSQIVNDFQKGDIAEGYSVSREKKESFPLTVTSAQKNPTAFYLCASTPSKGARNEQFFGPGTRLTVL.

This clonotype was seen at least ten times. This chain links TRBV4-2 with TRBJ2-7; weak D call: TRBD2 (6 bases). Germline V gene lookup returns CDR1 LGHNA and CDR2 YNFKEQ. V was trimmed by 0 bases and J by 0 bases, leaving 9 bases between them. The CDR3 extends over 15 amino acids. CDR3 sequence (DNA): TGTGCCAGCAGCCAAGATAGCGGAACCTCCTACGAGCAGTACTTC. It codes for CASSQDSGTSYEQYF.

This clonotype has more than one count but fewer than ten. V usage is TRBV14 and J usage is TRBJ1-1; no reliable D call. Trimming stripped 5 bases from V and 1 base from J, with 11 bases between. Germline V gene lookup returns CDR1 SGHDN and CDR2 FVKESK. This CDR3 has 14 residues. The CDR3 DNA is TGTGCCAGCAGCTGGGTTATGGGGAACACTGAAGCTTTCTTT. Its translation: CASSWVMGNTEAFF.

The genes are TRBV25-1 and TRBJ2-1, with D possibly matching TRBD2 (5 bases). CDR3 length: 13 residues. The V end was cut by 3 bases, the J end by 9 bases, with 12 bases between. Germline CDR1 reads MGHDK; CDR2 reads SYGVNS. The CDR3 is CASSEQSSVEQFF. The CDR3 region has the DNA TGTGCCAGCAGTGAGCAAAGTAGCGTTGAGCAGTTCTTC. Filled out from reference TRBV25-1 and TRBJ2-1, the complete variable domain reads EADIYQTPRYLVIGTGKKITLECSQTMGHDKMYWYQQDPGMELHLIHYSYGVNSTEKGDLSSESTVSRIRTEHFPLTLESARPSHTSQYLCASSEQSSVEQFFGPGTRLTVL.

V and J are TRBV20-1 and TRBJ2-1; D is perhaps TRBD2 (6 bases). The CDR3 totals 14 residues. The V gene lost 0 bases and the J gene lost 6 bases, with 12 bases spanning the gap. CDR1 is DFQATT and CDR2 is SNEGSKA in the germline V gene (reference sequence). The CDR3 DNA is TGCAGTGCTAGAGATGCCCGGGAGAGCAATGAGCAGTTCTTC. Amino acids: CSARDARESNEQFF.

This clonotype was counted ten times or more. The chain combines TRBV12-3 or TRBV12-4 with TRBJ2-2; 14 nucleotides agree with TRBD2. The CDR3 length is 16 residues. V trimming: 5 bases; J trimming: 5 bases; junction bases outside the gene matches: 4. CDR3 loop: CASSPTSGRGTGELFF. The CDR3 DNA sequence: TGTGCCAGCAGTCCGACTAGCGGGAGGGGAACCGGGGAGCTGTTTTTT.

This clonotype was detected many times. The V and J genes are TRBV5-1 and TRBJ1-2; no clear D. The germline V and J ends were trimmed by 4 bases and 3 bases, with 13 bases remaining between them. Germline CDR1 is SGHRS and CDR2 is YFSETQ. The CDR3 loop spans 14 amino acids. The CDR3 DNA follows: TGCGCCAGCAGCCCGGGGATGTGGGACTATGGCTACACCTTC. Amino acids: CASSPGMWDYGYTF. Looking up the rest from reference TRBV5-1 and TRBJ1-2 gives the full variable domain: KAGVTQTPRYLIKTRGQQVTLSCSPISGHRSVSWYQQTPGQGLQFLFEYFSETQRNKGNFPGRFSGRQFSNSRSEMNVSTLELGDSALYLCASSPGMWDYGYTFGSGTRLTVV.

The rearrangement uses TRBV24-1 and TRBJ2-1, with D possibly matching TRBD2 (5 bases). This CDR3 has 13 residues. Germline V gene data show CDR1 as KGHDR and CDR2 as SFDVKD. Trimming cost V 3 bases and J 9 bases, with 11 bases left between them. CDR3 in amino acids: CATSDRVGGEQFF. CDR3 nucleotide sequence: TGTGCCACCAGTGATAGAGTCGGAGGTGAGCAGTTCTTC.

As to this clonotype: No conserved phenylalanine or tryptophan ends this CDR3, so it is likely a read error. The V and J genes are TRBV7-9 and TRBJ1-1, with a tentative D call TRBD1 (6 bases). Deletions cut 4 bases from V and 5 bases from J, with 17 bases between. The germline V gene has CDR1 SEHNR and CDR2 FQNEAQ (reference sequence). This CDR3 has 15 amino acids. The CDR3 here is CASSSGEQGWTEAFS. CDR3 DNA: TGTGCCAGCAGCTCTGGGGAGCAGGGGTGGACTGAAGCTTTCTCT.

The chain uses TRBV24-1 and TRBJ2-7; no clear D. Per the germline V gene, CDR1 is KGHDR and CDR2 is SFDVKD. V was trimmed by 4 bases and J by 2 bases, leaving 11 bases between them. The CDR3 totals 14 residues. The CDR3 DNA follows: TGTGCCACCAGTGACGTTCGAGTACCCTACGAGCAGTACTTC. This translates into CATSDVRVPYEQYF.

Concerning this clonotype: No conserved phenylalanine or tryptophan is present at the end of the CDR3, so a read error is the likely explanation. The chain joins TRBV10-2 to TRBJ2-1; D unresolved. This CDR3 has 15 residues. Trimming left V 6 bases short and J 0 bases short, with 12 bases between. Germline V gene sequence: CDR1 WSHSY, CDR2 SAAADI. The CDR3 reads CASRAHPSSYNEQFL. As DNA, the CDR3 is TGCGCCAGCAGGGCACACCCGAGCTCCTACAATGAGCAGTTCTTA.

The chain employs TRBV7-6 and TRBJ2-5; a possible D gene is TRBD1 (6 bases). The CDR3 has 15 amino acids. The germline V gene has CDR1 SGHVS and CDR2 FNYEAQ. V lost 2 bases, J lost 1 base, and 11 bases lay in between. The CDR3 spells CASSLSGVVQETQYF. The CDR3 DNA follows: TGTGCCAGCAGCTTATCAGGGGTAGTCCAAGAGACCCAGTACTTC.

This chain links TRBV6-5 with TRBJ2-2; D gene uncertain. V lost 3 bases to trimming and J lost 3 bases, with 8 bases between them. There are 14 residues in the CDR3. Germline CDR1 and CDR2: MNHEY and SVGAGI. CDR3 coding DNA: TGTGCCAGCAGTTATACTGTCGACACCGGGGAGCTGTTTTTT. Encoded protein: CASSYTVDTGELFF.

The chain couples TRBV2 to TRBJ2-5; TRBD2 aligns across 14 bases. CDR1 and CDR2 (germline): SNHLY, FYNNEI. Losses at the gene ends were 6 bases for V and 0 bases for J; bases not matched to a gene: 9. The CDR3 spans 18 residues. CDR3: CASRATSGGALHQETQYF. The CDR3 nucleotides read TGTGCCAGCAGGGCGACTAGCGGGGGGGCCTTACACCAAGAGACCCAGTACTTC. The variable domain in full, completed from reference TRBV2 and TRBJ2-5, reads EPEVTQTPSHQVTQMGQEVILRCVPISNHLYFYWYRQILGQKVEFLVSFYNNEISEKSEIFDDQFSVERPDGSNFTLKIRSTKLEDSAMYFCASRATSGGALHQETQYFGPGTRLLVL.

This clonotype was seen a few times. CDR3 DNA: TGCAGCGTTGGTTTCTGGGAAGGGGGAACTGGGGAGACCCAGTACTTC. Its protein product is CSVGFWEGGTGETQYF. This chain links TRBV29-1 with TRBJ2-5, with a tentative D call TRBD1 (6 bases). V lost 4 bases and J 5 bases, leaving 23 bases between the germline ends. Germline assignment: CDR1 SQVTM and CDR2 ANQGSEA. The CDR3 covers 16 residues. Looking up the rest from reference TRBV29-1 and TRBJ2-5 gives the full variable domain: SAVISQKPSRDICQRGTSLTIQCQVDSQVTMMFWYRQQPGQSLTLIATANQGSEATYESGFVIDKFPISRPNLTFSTLTVSNMSPEDSSIYLCSVGFWEGGTGETQYFGPGTRLLVL.